A selection of T cell receptor beta chains follows, all from one sample in a study of CD8+CD57+ T cells in acquired aplastic anemia. From the reads, TCRdb called clonotypes with MiXCR, one entry per CDR3 protein. The repertoire holds some 180,000 distinct CDR3 sequences, 40% to 50% seen once, with approximately 3% in the top ten. Sequencing was carried out using sorted CD4+, CD8+, or CD8+CD57+ T cells (not recorded which) from PBMCs. The origin of the receptors is a human donor in good health. CDR3s leave out the opening cysteine and the closing phenylalanine or tryptophan.

>TRBJ2-1|TRBV20-1
SARGTRGPF
>TRBJ1-4|TRBV7-3
ASSENGLPNEKLF
>TRBJ2-7|TRBV7-6
ASSLVYRTYEQY
>TRBJ1-1|TRBV2
ASRLENTEAF
>TRBJ2-3|TRBV20-1
SADGSGSRTDTQY
>TRBJ1-1|TRBV27
ASSLIWGTEAF
>TRBJ1-6|TRBV4-2
ASSQEGGGNSLLH
>TRBJ1-3|TRBV30
AWTPHSGNTIY
>TRBJ2-1|TRBV15
ATRTSGYNEQF
>TRBJ1-2|TRBV11-3
ASSLEGLQNGGYT
>TRBJ1-1|TRBV24-1
ATSGPQGDAF
>TRBJ1-6|TRBV4-1
ASSQPRTGLNSPLH
>TRBJ2-2|TRBV5-1
ASREGAVNTGELL
>TRBJ2-7|TRBV6-1
ASSRDRERQY
>TRBJ1-2|TRBV5-1
ASSWGGTGPTSTNYGYT
>TRBJ1-2|TRBV7-9
ASSLIGRDGYT
>TRBJ1-2|TRBV7-9
ASSLGGSRYGYT
>TRBJ2-7|TRBV20-1
SARPYRESTSEQY
>TRBJ1-5|TRBV10-1
ATREQCSNQPQH
>TRBJ1-2|TRBV7-9
ASSSGGAYGYT
>TRBJ1-1|TRBV20-1
RASRGRDTEAF
>TRBJ2-7|TRBV20-1
SGAKPGIDEQY
>TRBJ2-7|TRBV11-2
ASSFVDTNYEQY
>TRBJ1-5|TRBV20-1
SATTGRDQPQH
>TRBJ2-1|TRBV19
ASSMGLAGVWGSSYNEQF
>TRBJ1-4|TRBV19
ASSIVQGAEVGEKLF
>TRBJ2-1|TRBV12-3/TRBV12-4
ASSFGLAAYNEQF
>TRBJ2-5|TRBV5-1
ASSLDLAGGRGETQY
>TRBJ2-5|TRBV2
ASSENYQETQY
>TRBJ2-5|TRBV9
ASSVGYYQETQY
>TRBJ1-1|TRBV19
AVGEGYTEAF
>TRBJ2-6|TRBV6-1
ASSQASGANVLT
>TRBJ2-7|TRBV19
ASSRSGTGTEQY
>TRBJ2-7|TRBV11-2
ASSLGGAGGQEGQY
>TRBJ2-5|TRBV6-5
ASSYSRTSGRGQETQY
>TRBJ2-7|TRBV5-1
ASSRDSNEQY
>TRBJ2-5|TRBV7-7
ASSLGFGRQETQY
>TRBJ2-2|TRBV2
ASRGQVGTGELF
>TRBJ1-3|TRBV4-1
ASSQAGKSSGNTIY
>TRBJ1-1|TRBV19
ASRTGRNTEAF
>TRBJ2-1|TRBV20-1
SAPTTYKNNEQF
>TRBJ2-1|TRBV29-1
SIRGGSYNEQF
>TRBJ1-4|TRBV5-1
ASRESATNEKLF
>TRBJ1-1|TRBV10-2
ASSESRGLGEVF
>TRBJ2-5|TRBV6-5
ASRMTSFGAETQY
>TRBJ2-1|TRBV6-2/TRBV6-3
ASSYPGLQF
>TRBJ2-7|TRBV2
ASSDGLAGGTYEQY
>TRBJ2-7|TRBV7-9
ASSSTGYPEQY
>TRBJ2-5|TRBV9
ASSPSGLAGGETQY
>TRBJ2-7|TRBV7-2
ASRAGTGGSGEQY
>TRBJ2-7|TRBV24-1
ATSETGTAAYEQY
>TRBJ2-7|TRBV2
ASSEIYEASSYEQY
>TRBJ2-7|TRBV19
ASSMAGIGSYEQY
>TRBJ1-5|TRBV6-5
ASRTRGEGSNQPQH